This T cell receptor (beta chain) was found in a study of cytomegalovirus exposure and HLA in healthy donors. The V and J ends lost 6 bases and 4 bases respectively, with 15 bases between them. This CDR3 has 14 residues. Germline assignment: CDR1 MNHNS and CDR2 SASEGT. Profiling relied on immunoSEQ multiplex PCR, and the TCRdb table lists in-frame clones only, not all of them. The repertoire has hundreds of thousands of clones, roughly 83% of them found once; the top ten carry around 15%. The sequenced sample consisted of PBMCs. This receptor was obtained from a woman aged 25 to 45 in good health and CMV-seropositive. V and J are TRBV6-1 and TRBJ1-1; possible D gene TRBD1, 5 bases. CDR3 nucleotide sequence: TGTGCCAGCAGCGCAGGGACTATGGGCACTGAAGCTTTCTTT. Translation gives CASSAGTMGTEAFF.